Listed here are 26 T cell receptor beta chains from one sample, sequenced in a study of blood T cell repertoires in COVID-19. Only in-frame clones appear in the TCRdb table, and some are missing; sequencing was by immunoSEQ multiplex PCR. The sample has roughly 110,000 clones, more than 80% seen once. The sample comprised peripheral blood. Every receptor here comes from a woman between 55 and 75 years old with COVID-19, enrolled during active disease.

This clone appeared a few times. The chain couples TRBV5-4 to TRBJ1-2; 9 bases fit TRBD1. The CDR3 sequence is 13 residues long. J lost 6 bases, V lost 3 bases, and 3 bases had no gene match. Germline V CDR1 and CDR2: SGHNT, YYREEE (reference sequence). The CDR3 DNA follows: TGTGCCAGCAGCTACCGGGACAGGGATGGCTACACCTTC. This gives the protein CASSYRDRDGYTF.

The chain employs TRBV5-6 and TRBJ2-2; maybe TRBD2 (5 bases). V shed 4 bases and J shed 4 bases, with 11 bases lying between them. The germline V gene has CDR1 SGHDT and CDR2 YYEEEE. This CDR3 is built from 14 residues. In DNA form, the CDR3 reads TGTGCCAGCAGCCGGGATGTAGGCACCGGGGAGCTGTTTTTT. This codes for CASSRDVGTGELFF. Supplemented by reference TRBV5-6 and TRBJ2-2, the full variable domain reads DAGVTQSPTHLIKTRGQQVTLRCSPKSGHDTVSWYQQALGQGPQFIFQYYEEEERQRGNFPDRFSGHQFPNYSSELNVNALLLGDSALYLCASSRDVGTGELFFGEGSRLTVL.

The chain links TRBV5-1 to TRBJ2-1, with 9 nucleotides matching TRBD2. CDR1 and CDR2 (germline): SGHRS, YFSETQ. This CDR3 spans 15 amino acids. Germline trimming cut 1 base from V and 2 bases from J; bases unmatched to any gene: 1. The CDR3 nucleotides are TGCGCCAGCAGCTTGAGCGGGGGGCCCTACAATGAGCAGTTCTTC. Translating it yields CASSLSGGPYNEQFF.

This sequence joins TRBV7-2 and TRBJ2-2; the match to TRBD2 covers 8 bases. This CDR3 has 16 amino acids. V was clipped by 1 base and J by 3 bases; unmatched bases: 4. Germline assignment: CDR1 SGHTA and CDR2 FQGNSA. CDR3 DNA sequence: TGTGCCAGCAGCTTAGGGGGGACTAGTCACACCGGGGAGCTGTTTTTT. Translation gives CASSLGGTSHTGELFF.

This clone was counted once. The chain carries TRBV23-1 and TRBJ1-2; D is ambiguous. TRBV23-1 is an ORF, with its function uncertain. V shed 4 bases and J shed 3 bases, with 15 bases lying between them. This CDR3 has 15 amino acids. This chain's CDR3 is CASSRDPRPHYGYTF. CDR3 coding DNA: TGCGCCAGCAGTCGAGATCCTCGCCCTCACTATGGCTACACCTTC.

This clone was detected only once. V gene TRBV9 combines with J gene TRBJ2-1; D might be TRBD2 (7 bases). The CDR3 sequence is 15 residues long. Per the germline V gene, CDR1 is SGDLS and CDR2 is YYNGEE. The V end lost 2 bases, the J end lost 6 bases, and 15 bases lay between the germline ends. Written as DNA, the CDR3 is TGTGCCAGCAGCGTGGGCGGGGGCCCACTCAATGAGCAGTTCTTC. It is translated as CASSVGGGPLNEQFF.

The chain couples TRBV23-1 to TRBJ1-5; 10 nucleotides line up with TRBD1. TRBV23-1 is designated an ORF whose function remains uncertain. The CDR3 extends over 17 amino acids. Trimming at V came to 3 bases and at J to 2 bases, leaving 7 bases not matched to a gene. CDR3 DNA: TGCGCCAGCAGTCAGACGGGACAGGGGAATGGCAATCAGCCCCAGCATTTT. As protein: CASSQTGQGNGNQPQHF.

The chain recombines TRBV4-1 with TRBJ1-5; D not certain. This CDR3 comprises 17 residues. The V and J ends lost 0 bases and 4 bases respectively, with 16 bases between them. Germline lookup yields CDR1 MGHRA and CDR2 YSYEKL. CDR3 bases: TGCGCCAGCAGCCAAGAGCCCGCTCACATTCCAAATCAGCCCCAGCATTTT. This gives the protein CASSQEPAHIPNQPQHF.

The CDR3 reads CATSDLGLAGESTGELFF. In DNA form, the CDR3 reads TGTGCCACCAGTGACCTTGGACTAGCGGGGGAGAGCACCGGGGAGCTGTTTTTT. The rearrangement joins TRBV24-1 to TRBJ2-2, with 13 bases identical to TRBD2. After removal of 4 bases from V and 4 bases from J, the junction contained 8 bases not matched to a gene. The length of the CDR3 is 18 residues. Germline assignment: CDR1 KGHDR and CDR2 SFDVKD.

Notes on this clone: Other DNA sequences in this sample translate to the same CDR3. The chain recombines TRBV7-9 with TRBJ1-1; 10 bases match TRBD1. Trimming cost V 5 bases and J 2 bases; bases outside gene matches: 5. The CDR3 is made up of 15 amino acids. Germline CDR1 is SEHNR and CDR2 is FQNEAQ (reference sequence). CDR3 sequence (DNA): TGTGCCAGCAGCCCAGGGACAGGGGTAAACACTGAAGCTTTCTTT. This sequence encodes CASSPGTGVNTEAFF.

The chain links TRBV4-3 to TRBJ1-2; 7 bases line up with TRBD1. V was clipped by 1 base and J by 4 bases; unmatched bases: 6. The CDR3 runs to 15 residues. Germline CDR1 LGHNA, CDR2 YSLEER. The CDR3 loop reads CASSQAMTGTYGYTF. CDR3 in DNA: TGCGCCAGCAGCCAAGCGATGACAGGGACCTATGGCTACACCTTC.

V gene TRBV25-1 combines with J gene TRBJ1-4; no definite D call. V lost 3 bases, J lost 2 bases, and 13 bases lay in between. Germline CDR1 MGHDK, CDR2 SYGVNS. This CDR3 is 16 amino acids long. CDR3 loop: CASSDPTWATNEKLFF. CDR3 DNA sequence: TGTGCCAGCAGTGACCCCACTTGGGCCACTAATGAAAAACTGTTTTTT.

The chain uses TRBV5-1 and TRBJ1-1; no definite D call. Germline loops: CDR1 SGHRS, CDR2 YFSETQ. Trimming removed 4 bases at V and 3 bases at J, with 7 bases between. This CDR3 spans 12 amino acids. The CDR3 sequence: CASSLYDTEAFF. Here the CDR3 DNA reads TGCGCCAGCAGCCTATATGACACTGAAGCTTTCTTT.

This clone appeared once. The chain carries TRBV24-1 and TRBJ2-4; D perhaps matches TRBD1 (5 bases). The CDR3 totals 14 residues. V was clipped by 12 bases and J by 0 bases, with 14 bases between them. CDR1 and CDR2 from the germline V gene are KGHDR and SFDVKD. CDR3 protein: CAPGKGLAKNIQYF. In DNA, the CDR3 is TGTGCCCCAGGTAAGGGGCTAGCCAAAAACATTCAGTACTTC.

The rearrangement uses TRBV6-5 and TRBJ2-1, with D tentatively TRBD2 (6 bases). Germline V lookup: CDR1 MNHEY, CDR2 SVGAGI. The CDR3 extends over 16 amino acids. V lost 4 bases, J lost 1 base, and 14 bases lay in between. The CDR3 DNA sequence: TGTGCCAGCAGTTCTCTAAGTAGCGGATCCTACAATGAGCAGTTCTTC. Its translation: CASSSLSSGSYNEQFF.

This chain joins TRBV7-9 and TRBJ1-2; D is perhaps TRBD1 (5 bases). V was clipped by 0 bases and J by 7 bases, with 12 bases between them. This CDR3 region has 14 residues. Germline CDR1 reads SEHNR; CDR2 reads FQNEAQ (reference sequence). The CDR3 coding sequence is TGTGCCAGCAGCTTAGCCGGGACTGGATGTGGCTACACCTTC. This sequence encodes CASSLAGTGCGYTF.

This rearrangement joins TRBV3-1 (or the pseudogene TRBV3-2) to TRBJ1-4; TRBD1 matches at 9 bases. Trimming at V came to 1 base and at J to 2 bases, leaving 5 bases not matched to a gene. Germline V lookup: CDR1 LGHDT, CDR2 YNNKEL (reference sequence). CDR3 length: 17 residues. The CDR3 DNA reads TGTGCCAGCAGCCAAGGGGGCACAGGGGGCACTAATGAAAAACTGTTTTTT. As protein: CASSQGGTGGTNEKLFF.

The chain has TRBV6-5 and TRBJ1-2, with TRBD1 matching 8 bases. The CDR3 has 15 residues. Germline assignment: CDR1 MNHEY and CDR2 SVGAGI. V trimming: 2 bases; J trimming: 3 bases; junction bases outside the gene matches: 5. The CDR3: CASSYMDREYYGYTF. The DNA of the CDR3 is TGTGCCAGCAGTTACATGGACAGGGAGTACTATGGCTACACCTTC.

V gene TRBV5-6 combines with J gene TRBJ1-2; no clear D. The CDR3 runs 15 residues. V lost 0 bases, J lost 2 bases, and 11 bases lay in between. CDR1 SGHDT and CDR2 YYEEEE come from the germline V gene. The CDR3 DNA follows: TGTGCCAGCAGCTTGGCGAGGACTCTAAACTATGGCTACACCTTC. Translated: CASSLARTLNYGYTF.

This sequence joins TRBV11-2 and TRBJ1-1; unclear D gene. CDR1 is SGHAT and CDR2 is FQNNGV in the germline V gene. This CDR3 is built from 15 residues. V was pared by 7 bases and J by 6 bases, with 21 bases between. CDR3 region: CASTLVRGINAEAFF. CDR3 DNA: TGTGCCAGCACCTTGGTTAGAGGGATAAACGCTGAAGCTTTCTTT. Based on the CDR3 plus reference TRBV11-2 and TRBJ1-1, the full variable domain is EAGVAQSPRYKIIEKRQSVAFWCNPISGHATLYWYQQILGQGPKLLIQFQNNGVVDDSQLPKDRFSAERLKGVDSTLKIQPAKLEDSAVYLCASTLVRGINAEAFFGQGTRLTVV.

The CDR3 nucleotides are TGTGCCAGCAGCGGGGGACTAGCGTTTACAGATACGCAGTATTTT. It is translated as CASSGGLAFTDTQYF. V is TRBV9 and J is TRBJ2-3, with 10 nucleotides matching TRBD2. The CDR3 is 15 amino acids. J gave up 3 bases and V 3 bases, and 4 bases lay outside the gene matches. Germline-derived CDR1 and CDR2 are SGDLS and YYNGEE.

V gene TRBV2 combines with J gene TRBJ1-1; D ambiguous. CDR3 size: 12 residues. Germline V gene sequence: CDR1 SNHLY, CDR2 FYNNEI. Trimming cost V 8 bases and J 1 base, with 8 bases left between them. CDR3 sequence reads: CASPRKNTEAFF. The DNA of the CDR3 is TGTGCCAGCCCTAGAAAGAACACTGAAGCTTTCTTT.

The chain combines TRBV27 with TRBJ1-2; a possible D gene is TRBD1 (6 bases). V gave up 2 bases and J gave up 9 bases, with 16 bases separating them. The CDR3 has 14 amino acids. Per germline, CDR1 MNHEY and CDR2 SMNVEV (reference sequence). For the CDR3, the DNA is TGTGCCAGCAGTTTACTGACGACAGGTCCAAGCTACACCTTC. It codes for CASSLLTTGPSYTF.

The rearrangement links TRBV6-5 to TRBJ2-7; TRBD1 agrees at 10 bases. CDR1 and CDR2 from the germline V gene are MNHEY and SVGAGI. CDR3 length: 13 residues. The trim removed 6 bases at V and 3 bases at J, leaving 2 bases unmatched. CDR3 DNA sequence: TGTGCCAGCAGAAGGGACAGGGGCTACGAGCAGTACTTC. Protein product: CASRRDRGYEQYF.

This clone has a single count. The chain has TRBV7-9 and TRBJ1-6; D may be TRBD1 (6 bases). Germline V gives CDR1 SEHNR, CDR2 FQNEAQ (reference sequence). The germline V and J ends were trimmed by 5 bases and 6 bases, with 14 bases remaining between them. The CDR3 extends over 15 amino acids. CDR3 in amino acids: CASSPIQGGNSPLHF. DNA of the CDR3: TGTGCCAGCAGCCCAATACAGGGTGGTAATTCACCCCTCCACTTT. The entire variable domain, with the rest obtained from reference TRBV7-9 and TRBJ1-6, is as follows: DTGVSQNPRHKITKRGQNVTFRCDPISEHNRLYWYRQTLGQGPEFLTYFQNEAQLEKSRLLSDRFSAERPKGSFSTLEIQRTEQGDSAMYLCASSPIQGGNSPLHFGNGTRLTVT.

This clone is a singleton in its sample. This chain uses TRBV19 with TRBJ1-2, with D hard to call. V was trimmed by 7 bases and J by 4 bases, leaving 13 bases between them. The CDR3 length is 13 residues. CDR1 LNHDA and CDR2 SQIVND come from the germline V gene (reference sequence). CDR3 nucleotide sequence: TGTGCCAGTAAGTCGCCGGGGATCTATGGCTACACCTTC. It specifies CASKSPGIYGYTF.